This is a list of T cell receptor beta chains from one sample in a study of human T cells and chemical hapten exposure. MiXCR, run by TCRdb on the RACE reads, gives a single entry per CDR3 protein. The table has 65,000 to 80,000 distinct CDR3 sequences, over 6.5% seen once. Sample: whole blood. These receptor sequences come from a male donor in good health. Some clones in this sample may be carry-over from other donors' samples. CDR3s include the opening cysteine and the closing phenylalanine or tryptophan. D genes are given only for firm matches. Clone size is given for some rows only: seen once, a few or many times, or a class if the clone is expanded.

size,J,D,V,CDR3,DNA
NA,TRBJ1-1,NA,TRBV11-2,CASSQRRDLAAEAFF,TGTGCCAGCAGCCAACGCCGGGACTTGGCGGCTGAAGCTTTCTTT
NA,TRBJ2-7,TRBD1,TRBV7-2,CASGPGQGSEQYF,TGTGCCAGCGGACCGGGACAGGGATCCGAGCAGTACTTC
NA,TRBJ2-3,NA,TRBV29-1,CSVGQGRDTQYF,TGCAGCGTTGGGCAGGGGAGGGATACGCAGTATTTT
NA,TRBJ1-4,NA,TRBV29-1,CSVGVGVEKLFF,TGCAGCGTCGGCGTAGGTGTTGAAAAACTGTTTTTT
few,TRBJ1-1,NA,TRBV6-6,CASSYAGVLSTEAFF,TGTGCCAGCAGTTACGCAGGGGTCTTGAGCACTGAAGCTTTCTTT
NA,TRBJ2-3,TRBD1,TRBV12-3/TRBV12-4,CASSAAPGGRSDTQYF,TGTGCCAGCAGTGCCGCACCAGGGGGCCGGTCAGATACGCAGTATTTT
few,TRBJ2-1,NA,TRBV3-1,CASSQSGTDNEQFF,TGTGCCAGCAGCCAATCCGGGACGGACAATGAGCAGTTCTTC
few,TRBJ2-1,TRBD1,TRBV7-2,CASSTGQGPPEDEQFF,TGTGCCAGCAGCACGGGACAGGGTCCGCCCGAAGATGAGCAGTTCTTC
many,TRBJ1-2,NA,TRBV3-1,CASSQDWRTARDNGYTF,TGTGCCAGCAGCCAAGATTGGCGGACAGCCCGAGACAATGGCTACACCTTC
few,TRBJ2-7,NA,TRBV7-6,CASSSRTGASFAYEQYF,TGTGCCAGCAGCTCAAGGACCGGGGCCTCGTTCGCCTACGAGCAGTACTTC
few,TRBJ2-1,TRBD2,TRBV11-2,CASSPTSGAQFF,TGTGCCAGCAGTCCTACTAGCGGGGCGCAGTTCTTC
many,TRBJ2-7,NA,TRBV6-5,CASSYSSATQSSYEQYF,TGTGCCAGCAGTTACTCGAGCGCGACTCAGAGCTCCTACGAGCAGTACTTC
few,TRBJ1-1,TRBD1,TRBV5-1,CASSLVPGQVEAFF,TGCGCCAGCAGCTTGGTCCCTGGACAGGTTGAAGCTTTCTTT
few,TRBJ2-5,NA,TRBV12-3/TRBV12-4,CASSPGQRFQETQYF,TGTGCCAGCAGTCCCGGACAGCGCTTCCAAGAGACCCAGTACTTC
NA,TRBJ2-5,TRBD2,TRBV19,CASRKSSGGIETQYF,TGTGCCAGTAGGAAATCTAGCGGGGGGATAGAGACCCAGTACTTC
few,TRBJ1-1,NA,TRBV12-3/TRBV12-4,CASSSPRAGALNTEAFF,TGTGCCAGCAGTTCTCCCCGTGCAGGGGCGTTAAACACTGAAGCTTTCTTT
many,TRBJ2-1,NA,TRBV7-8,CASSLAEDPRNEQFF,TGTGCCAGCAGCTTAGCAGAGGACCCGCGCAATGAGCAGTTCTTC
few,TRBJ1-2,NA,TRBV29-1,CSVGQVLNYGYTF,TGCAGCGTTGGACAGGTCTTAAACTATGGCTACACCTTC
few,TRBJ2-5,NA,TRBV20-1,CSARRLAETQYF,TGCAGTGCTAGACGGCTAGCGGAGACCCAGTACTTC
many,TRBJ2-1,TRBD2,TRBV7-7,CASSPTAGAIHEQFF,TGTGCCAGCAGCCCCACCGCGGGAGCAATTCATGAGCAGTTCTTC
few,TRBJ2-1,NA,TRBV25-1,CASSSPFGALYNEQFF,TGTGCCAGCAGTTCCCCCTTTGGAGCCCTGTACAATGAGCAGTTCTTC
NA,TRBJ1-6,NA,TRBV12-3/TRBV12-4,CASSLRGQDSPLHF,TGTGCCAGCAGTTTACGGGGGCAGGATTCACCCCTCCACTTT
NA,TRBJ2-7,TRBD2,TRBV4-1,CASSRVEAGGPHEQYF,TGCGCCAGCAGCCGAGTAGAAGCGGGAGGGCCACACGAGCAGTACTTC
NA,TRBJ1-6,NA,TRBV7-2,CASSLRGTQGSPLHF,TGTGCCAGCAGTCTCCGGGGTACCCAGGGTTCACCCCTCCACTTT
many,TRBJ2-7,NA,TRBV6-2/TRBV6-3,CASSYSASGEQYF,TGTGCCAGCAGTTACTCAGCGTCGGGGGAGCAGTACTTC
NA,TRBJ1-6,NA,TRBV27,CASSLSGSSYNSPLHF,TGTGCCAGCAGTTTAAGCGGGAGCTCCTATAATTCACCCCTCCACTTT
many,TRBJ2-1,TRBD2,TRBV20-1,CSARDRGAGSSSYNEQFF,TGCAGTGCTAGAGATCGTGGAGCGGGGTCGAGCTCCTACAATGAGCAGTTCTTC
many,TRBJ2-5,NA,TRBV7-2,CASSPEALDQETQYF,TGTGCCAGCAGCCCGGAGGCGCTGGATCAAGAGACCCAGTACTTC
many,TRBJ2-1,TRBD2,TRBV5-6,CASSLISGSPNEQFF,TGTGCCAGCAGCTTGATTAGCGGGAGCCCCAATGAGCAGTTCTTC
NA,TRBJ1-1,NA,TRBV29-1,CSVSDSGTEAFF,TGCAGCGTCTCGGACAGCGGCACTGAAGCTTTCTTT
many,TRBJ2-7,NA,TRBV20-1,CSASAGAIYEQYF,TGCAGTGCTAGCGCGGGGGCGATCTACGAGCAGTACTTC
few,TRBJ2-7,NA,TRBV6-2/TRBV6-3,CASRQPGEDEQYF,TGTGCCAGCAGACAACCGGGGGAGGACGAGCAGTACTTC
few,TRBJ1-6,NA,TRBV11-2,CASLRSPPYNSPLHF,TGTGCCAGCCTTCGGAGTCCCCCCTATAATTCACCCCTCCACTTT
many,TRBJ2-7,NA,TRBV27,CASSLSVAGDYEQYF,TGTGCCAGCAGTTTATCCGTGGCAGGTGACTACGAGCAGTACTTC
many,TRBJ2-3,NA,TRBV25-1,CASSDLEATGTDTQYF,TGTGCCAGCAGTGATCTAGAGGCCACCGGCACAGATACGCAGTATTTT
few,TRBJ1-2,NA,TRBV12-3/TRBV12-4,CASSFQGSDYGYTF,TGTGCCAGCAGTTTTCAGGGGTCGGACTATGGCTACACCTTC
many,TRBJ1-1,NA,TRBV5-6,CASSLGGRAQAFF,TGTGCCAGCAGCTTGGGGGGCCGGGCTCAAGCTTTCTTT
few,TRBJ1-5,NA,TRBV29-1,CSVRSGDSNQPQHF,TGCAGCGTCCGATCGGGAGATAGCAATCAGCCCCAGCATTTT
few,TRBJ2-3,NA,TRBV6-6,CASSSLTVSASTDTQYF,TGTGCCAGCAGTTCTCTTACAGTGTCAGCTAGCACAGATACGCAGTATTTT
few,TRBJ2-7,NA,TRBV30,CAWSARLTYEQYF,TGTGCCTGGAGTGCGCGACTTACTTACGAGCAGTACTTC
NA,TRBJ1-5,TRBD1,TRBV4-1,CASSQMAGTGGSNQPQHF,TGCGCCAGCAGCCAAATGGCCGGGACAGGGGGCAGCAATCAGCCCCAGCATTTT